These 4 T cell receptor beta chains were all obtained from the same sample, sequenced in a study of blood T cells in healthy people across ages. Together with a sample-barcoded 5' primer, a J-beta primer mix was included in a second PCR lasting about 7 to 11 cycles. One entry per CDR3 protein, called by TCRdb with MiXCR from the 5' RACE reads. This sample has 1.5 million to 2 million distinct CDR3 sequences, with 28% found just once. Material: blood. The receptor set was obtained from a woman aged 30 to 39 in good health.

About this clonotype itself: A clone one base away is much larger, so this may be a read error. The chain combines TRBV5-5 with TRBJ1-2; D might be TRBD1 (6 bases). The V end lost 6 bases, the J end lost 2 bases, and 17 bases lay between the germline ends. The germline gives CDR1 SGHKS, CDR2 YYEKEE (reference sequence). This CDR3 spans 15 amino acids. CDR3 region: CASNFDPGQNYGYTF. DNA for the CDR3: TGTGCCAGCAACTTCGACCCGGGACAAAACTATGGCTACACCTTC.

This sequence joins TRBV7-9 and TRBJ2-3, with D perhaps being TRBD1 or TRBD2 (5 bases each). This CDR3 has 12 amino acids. Trimming took 10 bases from V and 2 from J, leaving 10 bases between them. Germline-derived CDR1 and CDR2 are SEHNR and FQNEAQ (reference sequence). The CDR3 DNA reads TGTGCCACAGGGAGTGACACAGATACGCAGTATTTT. Its protein is CATGSDTDTQYF. Together with reference TRBV7-9 and TRBJ2-3, the CDR3 gives the full variable domain: DTGVSQNPRHKITKRGQNVTFRCDPISEHNRLYWYRQTLGQGPEFLTYFQNEAQLEKSRLLSDRFSAERPKGSFSTLEIQRTEQGDSAMYLCATGSDTDTQYFGPGTRLTVL.

This clonotype was recorded at least ten times. This CDR3 is CSAERVSYEQYF. The CDR3 DNA is TGCAGTGCCGAGCGGGTAAGCTACGAGCAGTACTTC. The J gene is TRBJ2-7, the V gene TRBV20-1; D is possibly TRBD2 (6 bases). V was pared by 6 bases and J by 3 bases, with 12 bases between. From germline, CDR1 is DFQATT and CDR2 SNEGSKA (reference sequence). This CDR3 has 12 amino acids.

This clonotype has a handful of counts. CDR3 bases: TGTGCCACCAGCAGTGCTAGCGGGGGATACAATGAGCAGTTCTTC. Its protein product is CATSSASGGYNEQFF. This chain connects TRBV15 to TRBJ2-1, with TRBD2 matching 10 bases. The CDR3 runs to 15 residues. Germline CDR1 and CDR2: LNHNV and YYDKDF (reference sequence). V lost 3 bases, J lost 4 bases, and 3 bases stayed unmatched.